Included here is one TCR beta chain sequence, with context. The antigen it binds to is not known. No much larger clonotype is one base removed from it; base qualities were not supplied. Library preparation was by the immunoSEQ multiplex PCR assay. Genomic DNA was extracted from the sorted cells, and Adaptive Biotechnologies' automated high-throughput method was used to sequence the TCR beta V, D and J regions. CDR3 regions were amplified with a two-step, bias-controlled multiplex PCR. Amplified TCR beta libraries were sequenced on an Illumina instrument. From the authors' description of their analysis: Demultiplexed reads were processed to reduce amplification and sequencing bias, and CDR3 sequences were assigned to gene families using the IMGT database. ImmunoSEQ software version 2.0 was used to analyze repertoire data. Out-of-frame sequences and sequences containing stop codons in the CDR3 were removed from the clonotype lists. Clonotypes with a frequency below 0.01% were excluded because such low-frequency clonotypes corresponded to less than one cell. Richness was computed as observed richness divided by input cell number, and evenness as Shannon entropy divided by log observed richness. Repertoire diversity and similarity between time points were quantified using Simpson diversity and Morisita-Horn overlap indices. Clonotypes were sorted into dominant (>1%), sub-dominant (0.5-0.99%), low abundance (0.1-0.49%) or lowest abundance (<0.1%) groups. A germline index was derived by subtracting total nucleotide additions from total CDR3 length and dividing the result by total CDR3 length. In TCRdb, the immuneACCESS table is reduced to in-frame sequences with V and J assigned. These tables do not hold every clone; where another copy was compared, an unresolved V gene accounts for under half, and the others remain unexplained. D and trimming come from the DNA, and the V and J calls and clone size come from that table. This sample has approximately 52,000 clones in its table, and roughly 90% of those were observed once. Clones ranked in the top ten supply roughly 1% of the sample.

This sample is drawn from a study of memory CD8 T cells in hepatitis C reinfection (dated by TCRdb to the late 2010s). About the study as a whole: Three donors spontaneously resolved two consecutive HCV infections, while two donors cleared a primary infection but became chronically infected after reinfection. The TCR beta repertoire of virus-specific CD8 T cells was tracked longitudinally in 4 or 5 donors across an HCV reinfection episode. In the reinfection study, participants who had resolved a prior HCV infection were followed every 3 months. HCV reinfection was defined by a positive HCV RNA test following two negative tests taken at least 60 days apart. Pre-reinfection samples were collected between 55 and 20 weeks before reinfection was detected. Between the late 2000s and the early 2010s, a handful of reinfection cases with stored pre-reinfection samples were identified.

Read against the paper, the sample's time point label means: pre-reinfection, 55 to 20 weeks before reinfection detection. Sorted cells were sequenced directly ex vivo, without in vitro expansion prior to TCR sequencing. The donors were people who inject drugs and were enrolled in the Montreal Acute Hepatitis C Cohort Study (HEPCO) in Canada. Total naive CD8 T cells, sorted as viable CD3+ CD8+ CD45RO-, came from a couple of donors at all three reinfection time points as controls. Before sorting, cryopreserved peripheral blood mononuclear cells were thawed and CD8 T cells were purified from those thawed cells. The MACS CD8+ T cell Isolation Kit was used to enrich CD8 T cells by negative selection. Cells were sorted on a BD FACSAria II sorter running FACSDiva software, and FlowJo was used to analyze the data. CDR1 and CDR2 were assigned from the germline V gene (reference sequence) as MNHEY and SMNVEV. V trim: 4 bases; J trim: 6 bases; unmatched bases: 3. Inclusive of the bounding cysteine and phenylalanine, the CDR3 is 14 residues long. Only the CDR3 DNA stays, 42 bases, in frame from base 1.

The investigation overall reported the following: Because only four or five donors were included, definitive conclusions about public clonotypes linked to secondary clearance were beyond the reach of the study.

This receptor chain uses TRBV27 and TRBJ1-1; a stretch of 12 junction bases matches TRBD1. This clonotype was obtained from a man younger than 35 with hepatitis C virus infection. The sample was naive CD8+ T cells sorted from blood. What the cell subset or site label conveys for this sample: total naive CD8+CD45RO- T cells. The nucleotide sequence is TGTGCCAGCAGTTACGGGACAGGGGGCTCTGAAGCTTTCTTT. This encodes CASSYGTGGSEAFF.